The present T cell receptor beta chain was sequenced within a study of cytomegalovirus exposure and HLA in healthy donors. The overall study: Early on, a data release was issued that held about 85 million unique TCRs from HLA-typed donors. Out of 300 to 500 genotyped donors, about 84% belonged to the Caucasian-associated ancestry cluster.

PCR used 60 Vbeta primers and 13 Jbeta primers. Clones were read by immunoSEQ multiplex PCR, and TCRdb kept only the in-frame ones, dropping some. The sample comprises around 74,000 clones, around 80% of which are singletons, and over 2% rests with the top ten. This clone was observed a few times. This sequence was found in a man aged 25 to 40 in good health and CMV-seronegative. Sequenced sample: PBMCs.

The CDR3 protein is CASSESMRSNTIYF. Written as DNA, the CDR3 is TGTGCCAGCAGTGAATCCATGAGAAGTAACACCATATATTTT. The genes are TRBV6-1 and TRBJ1-3; D gene uncertain. This CDR3 has 14 residues. Trimming took off 2 bases at V and 7 bases at J, with 12 bases between the two ends. Germline CDR1 is MNHNS and CDR2 is SASEGT.